The clone carrying this T cell receptor beta chain was recorded at least ten times. Its antigen is undetermined. RNA transcripts served as the template for amplifying TCR beta CDR3 regions. HTBI primers were employed in a first-round RT-PCR of the TCR CDR3. One entry per CDR3 protein results from TCRdb running MiXCR on the multiplex PCR reads. The sample has over 500,000 distinct CDR3 sequences; roughly 16% are singletons. The sample comes from a study of T cells in Graves' hyperthyroidism and ophthalmopathy. Background on the study: Peripheral blood draws took place at initial diagnosis, ahead of any treatment. Regarding the study as a whole: Appearing also in blood were most of the thyroid clonotypes expanded above 0.001. Median prediction lead before ophthalmopathy onset was about 6.5 months with the model.

V was trimmed by 3 bases and J by 5 bases, leaving 5 bases between them. The V gene's germline CDR1 is DFQATT and CDR2 SNEGSKA (reference sequence). The CDR3 has 10 amino acids. Lactation, pregnancy, other autoimmune disease or uncontrolled infection excluded patients. J is TRBJ2-7 and V is TRBV20-1; D is undetermined. This TCR was recovered from a woman under 40 with Graves' ophthalmopathy. The sequencing input was blood. The CDR3 nucleotides are TGCAGTGCTAGCCCGGACGAGCAGTACTTC. Amino acids: CSASPDEQYF.